This TCR beta chain comes out of a study of OX40 agonist ivuxolimab in advanced cancers. Study at large: One patient with hepatocellular carcinoma and two with cutaneous melanoma, three in all, had partial responses.

Data came from immunoSEQ multiplex PCR; TCRdb stores just in-frame clones and leaves some out. This table has 50,000 to 70,000 clones, 85% appearing once. This clone has a handful of counts. Sequences were derived from CD4+ or CD8+ T cells sorted from blood, sampled in a trial of the OX40 agonist ivuxolimab. The receptor's source is an adult with an advanced solid tumor such as melanoma, head and neck, liver or kidney cancer.

The chain's CDR3 is CASYRDRISYEQYF. CDR3 nucleotide sequence: TGTGCCAGCTACCGGGACAGGATCTCCTACGAGCAGTACTTC. The chain couples TRBV6-5 to TRBJ2-7; 8 bases agree with TRBD1. The CDR3 contains 14 residues. Germline V lookup: CDR1 MNHEY, CDR2 SVGAGI. J gave up 0 bases and V 8 bases, and 6 bases lay outside the gene matches.